The 26 T cell receptor beta chains below come from one sample, sequenced in a study of chemoradiotherapy in HPV16-positive cancers. The protocol was immunoSEQ multiplex PCR, while the TCRdb copy is restricted to in-frame clones and leaves out a portion. This table has 8,500 to 9,000 clones, approximately 76% appearing once. Sampling took place from a patient who underwent chemoradiotherapy. These receptors came from a human donor with HPV-associated anogenital cancer.

The chain is built from TRBV30 and TRBJ2-7; 7 bases align to TRBD1. V was clipped by 1 base and J by 6 bases; unmatched bases: 3. In germline, CDR1 is GTSNPN, CDR2 SVGIG (reference sequence). This CDR3 region has 12 residues. In nucleotides, the CDR3 is TGTGCCTGGAGTGGGGACAGTACCGAGCAGTACTTC. It codes for CAWSGDSTEQYF.

This sequence joins TRBV7-2 and TRBJ2-3, with D possibly matching TRBD2 (6 bases). In germline, CDR1 is SGHTA, CDR2 FQGNSA. This CDR3 has 12 amino acids. Between the trimmed V and J ends, which lost 5 bases and 7 bases, there was a span of 10 bases. CDR3 sequence reads: CASSTGGYTQYF. As DNA, the CDR3 is TGTGCCAGCAGCACCGGGGGATATACGCAGTATTTT. Based on the CDR3 plus reference TRBV7-2 and TRBJ2-3, the full variable domain is GAGVSQSPSNKVTEKGKDVELRCDPISGHTALYWYRQSLGQGLEFLIYFQGNSAPDKSGLPSDRFSAERTGGSVSTLTIQRTQQEDSAVYLCASSTGGYTQYFGPGTRLTVL.

The genes are TRBV5-1 and TRBJ1-2; D is unclear. Between the trimmed V and J ends, which lost 2 bases and 0 bases, there was a span of 8 bases. The V gene's germline CDR1 is SGHRS and CDR2 YFSETQ. The CDR3 has 14 amino acids. The CDR3 spells CASSFARSNYGYTF. CDR3 coding DNA: TGCGCCAGCAGCTTTGCCAGATCTAACTATGGCTACACCTTC.

This chain uses TRBV4-2 with TRBJ2-1, with D maybe TRBD1 (5 bases). Germline V gene data show CDR1 as LGHNA and CDR2 as YNFKEQ. The CDR3 covers 17 residues. The V end was cut by 0 bases, the J end by 7 bases, with 19 bases between. CDR3 in DNA: TGTGCCAGCAGCCAAGAGTTTAGGGGCACCATGGGTAATGAGCAGTTCTTC. This encodes CASSQEFRGTMGNEQFF.

This clone showed up just a few times. The rearrangement uses TRBV4-3 and TRBJ2-2, with 10 bases identical to TRBD1. CDR3 length: 16 amino acids. Germline V gives CDR1 LGHNA, CDR2 YSLEER. The V segment lost 0 bases and the J segment 5 bases; nucleotides outside the gene matches: 3. The CDR3 DNA sequence: TGCGCCAGCAGCCAAGACCGGACAGGGGGAACCGGGGAGCTGTTTTTT. This codes for CASSQDRTGGTGELFF.

The chain has TRBV28 and TRBJ1-2; 8 bases agree with TRBD1. Germline-derived CDR1 and CDR2 are MDHEN and SYDVKM. This CDR3 has 18 amino acids. V was pared by 1 base and J by 1 base, with 11 bases of the junction left unmatched. CDR3 sequence: CASSLLTLRTGINYGYTF. CDR3 DNA sequence: TGTGCCAGCAGTTTATTAACCCTAAGGACAGGGATTAACTATGGCTACACCTTC.

The gene calls are TRBV6-1 and TRBJ2-7, with D perhaps matching TRBD1 or TRBD2 (5 bases each). With 3 bases removed from V and 4 bases from J, the gap between germline ends came to 7 bases. Germline CDR1 is MNHNS and CDR2 is SASEGT. This CDR3 spans 12 amino acids. CDR3 sequence: CASSDWGYEQYF. The CDR3 DNA sequence: TGTGCCAGCAGTGATTGGGGGTACGAGCAGTACTTC.

As DNA, the CDR3 is TGTGCCAGCAGCACAGACCAGGGGGCCTTGGAGCAGTACTTC. Its protein product is CASSTDQGALEQYF. The gene calls are TRBV9 and TRBJ2-7, with TRBD1 matching over 8 bases. CDR3 size: 14 residues. Trimming removed 4 bases from V and 7 bases from J; junction bases left unmatched: 10. Germline V CDR1 and CDR2: SGDLS, YYNGEE.

The V gene is TRBV5-4, the J gene TRBJ1-1, with 8 positions matching TRBD1. This CDR3 region has 15 residues. Per germline, CDR1 SGHNT and CDR2 YYREEE (reference sequence). V dropped 2 bases and J dropped 4; count of bases not matched to a gene: 7. CDR3 in amino acids: CASSFPGQGGTEAFF. The DNA of the CDR3 is TGTGCCAGCAGCTTCCCCGGACAGGGAGGCACTGAAGCTTTCTTT.

This clone was recorded once. The chain links TRBV30 to TRBJ1-4; D unresolved. CDR3 length: 11 residues. Germline CDR1 and CDR2: GTSNPN and SVGIG (reference sequence). Between the trimmed V and J ends, which lost 5 bases and 3 bases, there was a span of 4 bases. The CDR3, as DNA: TGTGCCTGGTTGGCTAATGAAAAACTGTTTTTT. Amino acids: CAWLANEKLFF.

The chain recombines TRBV20-1 with TRBJ2-7, with D uncertain. The CDR3 consists of 10 residues. Germline V gene sequence: CDR1 DFQATT, CDR2 SNEGSKA (reference sequence). V was trimmed by 3 bases and J by 6 bases, leaving 6 bases between them. The CDR3 DNA follows: TGCAGTGCTAGGAGAAGCGAGCAGTACTTC. Translated, it gives CSARRSEQYF.

The chain is built from TRBV4-1 and TRBJ2-7; 7 bases are a match to TRBD1. Germline assignment: CDR1 MGHRA and CDR2 YSYEKL. Trimming removed 2 bases from V and 5 bases from J; junction bases left unmatched: 15. This CDR3 has 17 amino acids. CDR3 nucleotides: TGCGCCAGCAGCCAATTCGTATTGGGACAGCGTGCCAACGAGCAGTACTTC. It yields the protein CASSQFVLGQRANEQYF.

The rearrangement uses TRBV11-2 and TRBJ1-3, with D possibly being TRBD1 (5 bases). Trimming removed 3 bases from V and 0 bases from J, with 9 bases in between. CDR1 is SGHAT and CDR2 is FQNNGV in the germline V gene. The CDR3 has 15 amino acids. The CDR3 loop reads CASSLGGFSGNTIYF. Here the CDR3 DNA reads TGTGCCAGCAGCTTGGGGGGGTTCTCTGGAAACACCATATATTTT.

The CDR3 region is CASSPTGTLPDEQFF. The CDR3 DNA follows: TGTGCCAGTAGTCCGACCGGGACATTGCCCGATGAGCAGTTCTTC. V is TRBV19 and J is TRBJ2-1; D is possibly TRBD1 (6 bases). Germline-derived CDR1 and CDR2 are LNHDA and SQIVND (reference sequence). There are 15 residues in the CDR3. The V end was cut by 5 bases, the J end by 8 bases, with 19 bases between.

The chain links TRBV28 to TRBJ2-4; the match to TRBD1 covers 8 bases. Germline CDR1 is MDHEN and CDR2 is SYDVKM. The CDR3 totals 16 residues. After removal of 4 bases from V and 1 base from J, the junction contained 6 bases not matched to a gene. The DNA for the CDR3 is TGTGCCAGCAGTTCAGGGGGCTCTGTGGCCAAAAACATTCAGTACTTC. Encoded protein: CASSSGGSVAKNIQYF.

This clone was picked up a small number of times. The chain is built from TRBV7-6 and TRBJ1-6, with unresolved D. The CDR3 is 13 amino acids. CDR1 is SGHVS, CDR2 FNYEAQ, per germline. The V end was cut by 1 base, the J end by 8 bases, with 6 bases between. The CDR3 nucleotides read TGTGCCAGCAGCTTAGATGTAGATTCACCCCTCCACTTT. Protein product: CASSLDVDSPLHF.

The chain has TRBV18 and TRBJ1-5; 9 bases agree with TRBD1. Trimming removed 2 bases from V and 4 bases from J; junction bases left unmatched: 6. The CDR3 consists of 16 residues. CDR1 and CDR2 from the germline V gene are KGHSH and LQKENI. CDR3 amino acids: CASSPSTGGGNQPQHF. As DNA, the CDR3 is TGTGCCAGCTCACCATCGACAGGGGGAGGAAATCAGCCCCAGCATTTT.

The gene calls are TRBV2 and TRBJ2-1; maybe TRBD1 (5 bases). V was trimmed by 4 bases and J by 9 bases, leaving 16 bases between them. Germline V CDR1 and CDR2: SNHLY, FYNNEI. This CDR3 comprises 14 residues. The CDR3: CASSAQRGLTEQFF. CDR3 coding DNA: TGTGCCAGCAGTGCTCAAAGGGGATTAACTGAGCAGTTCTTC.

V usage is TRBV28 and J usage is TRBJ1-1, with a tentative D call TRBD1 (5 bases). The CDR3 runs to 15 residues. Trimming removed 4 bases at V and 2 bases at J, with 14 bases between. Germline assignment: CDR1 MDHEN and CDR2 SYDVKM. CDR3 sequence: CASSSPGTLNTEAFF. CDR3 coding DNA: TGTGCCAGCAGTTCCCCAGGGACCCTTAACACTGAAGCTTTCTTT.

This clone was seen only a few times. The V gene is TRBV5-6, the J gene TRBJ1-4; tentatively, D is TRBD1 (6 bases). This CDR3 is 15 amino acids long. The V end was cut by 0 bases, the J end by 8 bases, with 14 bases between. In germline, CDR1 is SGHDT, CDR2 YYEEEE. The CDR3 region has the DNA TGTGCCAGCAGCTTGGGTCGGGGGGGCATGGAAAAACTGTTTTTT. Its protein is CASSLGRGGMEKLFF.

Concerning this clone: At one end, the junction sequence differs from germline, possibly due to a read error. V is TRBV7-9 and J is TRBJ2-3; the match to TRBD2 covers 9 bases. The CDR3 sequence is 14 residues long. The germline V gene encodes CDR1 SEHNR and CDR2 FQNEAQ (reference sequence). CDR3 in amino acids: CASVEGTSRDTQYF. The CDR3 DNA follows: TGTGCCTCGGTAGAGGGGACTAGCAGAGATACGCAGTATTTT.

The chain employs TRBV9 and TRBJ2-3; D not certain. Germline V gives CDR1 SGDLS, CDR2 YYNGEE. V was trimmed by 1 base and J by 0 bases, leaving 12 bases between them. This CDR3 region has 16 residues. Written as DNA, the CDR3 is TGTGCCAGCAGCGTAAAACCCATAACTAGCACAGATACGCAGTATTTT. Translation: CASSVKPITSTDTQYF.

This clone has only one observation. The chain links TRBV19 to TRBJ2-3, with TRBD2 matching over 10 bases. After removal of 8 bases from V and 0 bases from J, the junction contained 5 bases not matched to a gene. The length of the CDR3 is 15 residues. Germline CDR1 LNHDA, CDR2 SQIVND (reference sequence). The CDR3 DNA sequence: TGTGCCAGTGCAAGCGGGGGGGCTAGCACAGATACGCAGTATTTT. The encoded protein is CASASGGASTDTQYF.

This clone was counted a few times. The V gene is TRBV4-1, the J gene TRBJ1-5; D call uncertain. CDR1 is MGHRA, CDR2 YSYEKL, per germline. V gave up 0 bases and J gave up 4 bases, with 10 bases separating them. The CDR3 has 15 amino acids. The DNA for the CDR3 is TGCGCCAGCAGCCAAGACGTGATCCGAAATCAGCCCCAGCATTTT. Amino acids: CASSQDVIRNQPQHF.

The chain uses TRBV5-8 and TRBJ2-5; 8 nucleotides match TRBD2. V lost 3 bases to trimming and J lost 5 bases; unmatched junction nucleotides: 15. The CDR3 is 17 residues long. Per germline, CDR1 SGHTS and CDR2 YDEGEE. The CDR3 is CASSSNAGGRLSETQYF. CDR3 DNA sequence: TGTGCCAGCAGCTCGAATGCGGGGGGCCGACTCTCGGAGACCCAGTACTTC.

The rearrangement links TRBV7-2 to TRBJ1-5; D is undetermined. The CDR3 has 12 amino acids. Trimming pared 3 bases from V and 0 bases from J, leaving 0 bases between. Germline CDR1 reads SGHTA; CDR2 reads FQGNSA. This CDR3 is CASSFSNQPQHF. The CDR3 nucleotides are TGTGCCAGCAGCTTTAGCAATCAGCCCCAGCATTTT. Using reference TRBV7-2 and TRBJ1-5 for the parts outside the CDR3, the full variable domain is GAGVSQSPSNKVTEKGKDVELRCDPISGHTALYWYRQSLGQGLEFLIYFQGNSAPDKSGLPSDRFSAERTGGSVSTLTIQRTQQEDSAVYLCASSFSNQPQHFGDGTRLSIL.